This T cell receptor (beta chain) was documented in a study of T cell repertoires in cytomegalovirus infection. About the research overall: Use of recently identified HLA-C-restricted and well-studied HLA-B-restricted CMV epitopes was part of the study. Public signatures in TCR beta pointed to CMV infection and matching HLA type. Study observations and caveats: Dominant in the ex vivo response were TCR beta clonotypes restricted by HLA-C and specific for CMV.

This clonotype was found a few times. Its antigen is still unknown. In TCRdb, the reads were re-called with MiXCR into one record per CDR3 protein. The data hold approximately 1,000,000 distinct CDR3 sequences, with around 30% observed a single time. Looked up from germline, CDR1 is SEHNR and CDR2 is FQNEAQ (reference sequence). This CDR3 comprises 16 residues. Trimming at V came to 5 bases and at J to 7 bases, leaving 12 bases not matched to a gene. V and J are TRBV7-9 and TRBJ2-1; 9 nucleotides match TRBD1. The sequence derives from a human donor in good health (CMV status not recorded). Some clones in this sample may be carry-over from other donors' samples. The sequences come from cultured CD8+ T cells from PBMCs, collected from culture after CMV antigen stimulation. Here the CDR3 DNA reads TGTGCCAGCAGCGCCTCCGGGACAGGGTATTGGAATGAGCAGTTCTTC. This encodes CASSASGTGYWNEQFF.